Listed here are 27 T cell receptor beta chains from one sample, sequenced in a study of cytomegalovirus exposure and HLA in healthy donors. The primer mix had 60 Vbeta and 13 Jbeta primers. The assay was immunoSEQ multiplex PCR, and TCRdb's table has in-frame clones only and misses some. The sample lists roughly 150,000 clones; around two thirds were seen once. What was sequenced was PBMCs. Receptors originate from a man aged 25-45 years in good health and CMV-seropositive.

This rearrangement joins TRBV5-1 to TRBJ2-7; 8 nucleotides line up with TRBD1. This CDR3 has 15 amino acids. Per the germline V gene, CDR1 is SGHRS and CDR2 is YFSETQ. V lost 4 bases, J lost 0 bases, and 6 bases stayed unmatched. In DNA, the CDR3 is TGCGCCAGCAGCCCTAGGACAGGGAGCTCCTACGAGCAGTACTTC. Its translation is CASSPRTGSSYEQYF.

This clone was recorded only once. In DNA, the CDR3 is TGTGCCAGCACCCCAGGTGGGGGCCGGGGTGAAGCTTTCTTT. The encoded protein is CASTPGGGRGEAFF. The chain is built from TRBV27 and TRBJ1-1; a possible D gene is TRBD1 (6 bases). This CDR3 spans 14 amino acids. V was trimmed by 7 bases and J by 7 bases, leaving 19 bases between them. Germline V gives CDR1 MNHEY, CDR2 SMNVEV (reference sequence).

On this clone itself: Distinct nucleotide sequences in the sample also encode this CDR3. The rearrangement uses TRBV10-3 and TRBJ2-7, with 8 bases aligning to TRBD1. The ends lost 5 bases at V and 7 bases at J; junction bases unmatched: 10. CDR1 and CDR2 from the germline V gene are ENHRY and SYGVKD. The CDR3 has 14 residues. DNA of the CDR3: TGTGCCATCAGTCCAGGACAGGGTACTCAAGAGCAGTACTTC. Its protein product is CAISPGQGTQEQYF.

The genes are TRBV29-1 and TRBJ2-5; 10 bases map to TRBD2. The V gene end was trimmed by 8 bases and the J gene end by 5 bases; junction bases not matched to a gene: 5. Looked up from germline, CDR1 is SQVTM and CDR2 is ANQGSEA. This CDR3 is built from 12 residues. The CDR3 DNA follows: TGCAGCTTATCACTAGCGGGGGAGACCCAGTACTTC. Translated, it gives CSLSLAGETQYF.

This chain links TRBV5-4 with TRBJ2-7, with 8 bases lining up with TRBD1. CDR3 length: 14 amino acids. After removal of 0 bases from V and 6 bases from J, the junction contained 5 bases not matched to a gene. The germline V gene encodes CDR1 SGHNT and CDR2 YYREEE (reference sequence). CDR3 protein: CASSLAGQGGEQYF. CDR3 nucleotides: TGTGCCAGCAGCTTGGCTGGACAGGGTGGCGAGCAGTACTTC.

This clone has a handful of counts. The rearrangement joins TRBV19 to TRBJ2-1; tentatively, D is TRBD1 (5 bases). Germline V gene lookup returns CDR1 LNHDA and CDR2 SQIVND (reference sequence). CDR3 size: 14 residues. V gave up 3 bases and J gave up 7 bases, with 13 bases separating them. The CDR3 DNA is TGTGCCAGTAGTATTGGCCAGGGTGGAAATGAGCAGTTCTTC. It encodes CASSIGQGGNEQFF.

The chain uses TRBV11-2 and TRBJ2-1; 10 bases agree with TRBD2. V lost 3 bases and J lost 2; bases outside the gene matches: 1. The CDR3 runs 15 residues. Per the germline V gene, CDR1 is SGHAT and CDR2 is FQNNGV. The CDR3 coding sequence is TGTGCCAGCAGCTTTGGACTAGCGGCCTACAATGAGCAGTTCTTC. Residues: CASSFGLAAYNEQFF. Using reference TRBV11-2 and TRBJ2-1 for the parts outside the CDR3, the full variable domain is EAGVAQSPRYKIIEKRQSVAFWCNPISGHATLYWYQQILGQGPKLLIQFQNNGVVDDSQLPKDRFSAERLKGVDSTLKIQPAKLEDSAVYLCASSFGLAAYNEQFFGPGTRLTVL.

DNA for the CDR3: TGTGCCAGTACACCCCGGTTGGGGACAGGGGCCACTGAAGCTTTCTTT. This gives the protein CASTPRLGTGATEAFF. The J gene is TRBJ1-1, the V gene TRBV19; 10 nucleotides agree with TRBD1. Germline loops: CDR1 LNHDA, CDR2 SQIVND (reference sequence). This CDR3 contains 16 residues. The junction had 12 bases not matched to a gene; V was cut back by 7 bases and J by 4 bases.

This clone was counted once. This chain uses TRBV6-5 with TRBJ2-1; TRBD2 agrees at 9 bases. Per germline, CDR1 MNHEY and CDR2 SVGAGI. The ends lost 0 bases at V and 7 bases at J; junction bases unmatched: 4. The CDR3 consists of 15 residues. CDR3 in amino acids: CASSYSSGSRNEQFF. In DNA form, the CDR3 reads TGTGCCAGCAGTTACTCTAGCGGGAGTCGAAATGAGCAGTTCTTC.

The gene calls are TRBV10-3 and TRBJ2-7; 7 bases map to TRBD1. The CDR3 totals 13 residues. Trimming cost V 7 bases and J 6 bases; bases outside gene matches: 9. The germline CDR1 and CDR2 sequences are ENHRY and SYGVKD. The CDR3, as DNA: TGTGCCATCACCCAGGGGGTTCCCTCCGAGCAGTACTTC. Translated, it gives CAITQGVPSEQYF.

The rearrangement links TRBV5-1 to TRBJ2-3, with 15 nucleotides matching TRBD2. Germline assignment: CDR1 SGHRS and CDR2 YFSETQ. Germline trimming cut 0 bases from V and 0 bases from J; bases unmatched to any gene: 2. The CDR3 loop spans 18 amino acids. The DNA of the CDR3 is TGCGCCAGCAGCTTGGAGGGACTAGCGGGAGGAAGCACAGATACGCAGTATTTT. Protein: CASSLEGLAGGSTDTQYF. The full variable domain, its missing parts supplied by reference TRBV5-1 and TRBJ2-3, is KAGVTQTPRYLIKTRGQQVTLSCSPISGHRSVSWYQQTPGQGLQFLFEYFSETQRNKGNFPGRFSGRQFSNSRSEMNVSTLELGDSALYLCASSLEGLAGGSTDTQYFGPGTRLTVL.

The genes are TRBV18 and TRBJ1-3; no reliable D call. This CDR3 spans 13 amino acids. Trimming pared 3 bases from V and 0 bases from J, leaving 3 bases between. The germline CDR1 and CDR2 sequences are KGHSH and LQKENI. CDR3 loop: CASSPVSGNTIYF. For the CDR3, the DNA is TGTGCCAGCTCACCCGTCTCTGGAAACACCATATATTTT.

Only a few counts were recorded for this clone. The rearrangement links TRBV7-9 to TRBJ1-1; possibly TRBD1 for D (6 bases). Germline V gene sequence: CDR1 SEHNR, CDR2 FQNEAQ (reference sequence). V gave up 2 bases and J gave up 3 bases, with 16 bases separating them. There are 16 residues in the CDR3. The CDR3 coding sequence is TGTGCCAGCAGCTTAACTGTGACAGGTCCCTACACTGAAGCTTTCTTT. This encodes CASSLTVTGPYTEAFF.

This clone has just a few counts. The rearrangement uses TRBV7-9 and TRBJ1-2; 8 nucleotides match TRBD1. The CDR3 extends over 13 amino acids. Germline V gene sequence: CDR1 SEHNR, CDR2 FQNEAQ (reference sequence). DNA for the CDR3: TGTTCACCTTACCGGACAGGGACCTATGGCTACACCTTC. Its translation is CSPYRTGTYGYTF.

V and J are TRBV15 and TRBJ2-5; 7 positions match TRBD1. Germline assignment: CDR1 LNHNV and CDR2 YYDKDF (reference sequence). There are 15 residues in the CDR3. Trimming cost V 5 bases and J 0 bases; bases outside gene matches: 6. CDR3 DNA sequence: TGTGCCACCAGCCGGACAGGAGAGTACCAAGAGACCCAGTACTTC. As protein: CATSRTGEYQETQYF.

The V gene is TRBV5-5, the J gene TRBJ2-5; D is perhaps TRBD1 (5 bases). Near its end, the DNA agrees better with TRBJ2-7, so the J call may be wrong. This CDR3 spans 14 amino acids. CDR1 and CDR2 (germline): SGHKS, YYEKEE (reference sequence). The CDR3 is CASSLATGTYEQYF. In DNA form, the CDR3 reads TGTGCCAGCAGCTTGGCCACAGGTACCTACGAGCAGTACTTC.

The sample holds a few counts of this clone. The V call is TRBV6-1, the J call TRBJ2-5; D gene unclear. Trimming took 3 bases from V and 4 from J, leaving 6 bases between them. The CDR3 sequence is 12 residues long. The germline CDR1 and CDR2 sequences are MNHNS and SASEGT. As DNA, the CDR3 is TGTGCCAGCAGTGACGGTGGAGAGACCCAGTACTTC. Translation gives CASSDGGETQYF.

This chain joins TRBV6-1 and TRBJ1-2; maybe TRBD1 (6 bases). V was clipped by 6 bases and J by 5 bases, with 13 bases between them. Germline CDR1 MNHNS, CDR2 SASEGT. CDR3 length equals 13 residues. The CDR3 sequence: CASSSRQVYGYTF. As DNA, the CDR3 is TGTGCCAGCAGCTCCCGACAGGTATATGGCTACACCTTC.

This clone was counted a few times. The CDR3 spells CASSLVGEGQETQYF. DNA for the CDR3: TGTGCCAGCAGCTTAGTTGGGGAGGGTCAAGAGACCCAGTACTTC. The V and J genes are TRBV7-2 and TRBJ2-5; 7 bases are shared with TRBD2. CDR1 is SGHTA, CDR2 FQGNSA, per germline. The CDR3 consists of 15 residues. The V and J ends lost 1 base and 2 bases, in that order; junction bases with no gene match: 4.

The rearrangement uses TRBV18 and TRBJ2-1, with 12 bases identical to TRBD2. CDR1 and CDR2 (germline): KGHSH, LQKENI. J was trimmed by 7 bases and V by 2 bases; bases with no gene match: 9. The CDR3 runs 17 residues. CDR3: CASSPKSRLAGDNEQFF. The CDR3 nucleotides are TGTGCCAGCTCACCAAAATCCCGACTAGCGGGAGATAATGAGCAGTTCTTC.

In this sample, this clone turned up a few times. Other DNA sequences in this specimen translate into the identical CDR3. J is TRBJ2-7 and V is TRBV11-2; perhaps TRBD1 as D (5 bases). Germline V lookup: CDR1 SGHAT, CDR2 FQNNGV. This CDR3 contains 13 residues. V gave up 1 base and J gave up 2 bases, with 6 bases separating them. For the CDR3, the DNA is TGTGCCAGCAGCTTAGGACAGACCTACGAGCAGTACTTC. Protein product: CASSLGQTYEQYF.

The V and J genes are TRBV30 and TRBJ2-7; D is perhaps TRBD1 (6 bases). V was clipped by 0 bases and J by 6 bases, with 9 bases between them. CDR3 length equals 12 residues. Germline V gives CDR1 GTSNPN, CDR2 SVGIG (reference sequence). CDR3 sequence reads: CAWSVSQGEQYF. DNA of the CDR3: TGTGCCTGGAGTGTTTCACAGGGCGAGCAGTACTTC.

This chain connects TRBV5-1 to TRBJ1-1, with 8 bases aligning to TRBD1. V lost 0 bases and J lost 5; bases outside the gene matches: 3. CDR3 length: 14 residues. Germline V CDR1 and CDR2: SGHRS, YFSETQ. The CDR3 DNA is TGCGCCAGCAGCTTGGGACAGGGGCGAACTGAAGCTTTCTTT. Its protein product is CASSLGQGRTEAFF.

V and J are TRBV10-3 and TRBJ1-2; D might be TRBD1 (5 bases). Trimming removed 8 bases at V and 8 bases at J, with 15 bases between. CDR1 ENHRY and CDR2 SYGVKD come from the germline V gene. The CDR3 sequence is 12 residues long. The CDR3 reads CAIARDLPGYTF. CDR3 nucleotide sequence: TGTGCCATCGCCAGGGATCTGCCCGGCTACACCTTC.

This clone was found once. V and J are TRBV6-1 and TRBJ2-7; 8 positions match TRBD1. Germline-derived CDR1 and CDR2 are MNHNS and SASEGT. J was trimmed by 5 bases and V by 0 bases; bases with no gene match: 9. This CDR3 spans 16 amino acids. DNA of the CDR3: TGTGCCAGCAGTGAAGCGGGGGGACAGGTTCTCGACGAGCAGTACTTC. Its protein is CASSEAGGQVLDEQYF.

This clone was observed once. The chain is built from TRBV5-1 and TRBJ1-1; perhaps TRBD1 as D (5 bases). Deletions cut 3 bases from V and 7 bases from J, with 19 bases between. This CDR3 has 15 amino acids. Germline CDR1 and CDR2: SGHRS and YFSETQ. Here the CDR3 reads CASSSSGPGGVEAFF. CDR3 DNA: TGCGCCAGCAGCTCTTCCGGGCCCGGGGGGGTTGAAGCTTTCTTT. The entire variable domain, with the rest obtained from reference TRBV5-1 and TRBJ1-1, is as follows: KAGVTQTPRYLIKTRGQQVTLSCSPISGHRSVSWYQQTPGQGLQFLFEYFSETQRNKGNFPGRFSGRQFSNSRSEMNVSTLELGDSALYLCASSSSGPGGVEAFFGQGTRLTVV.

The V call is TRBV19, the J call TRBJ2-3, with D uncertain. With 3 bases removed from V and 6 bases from J, the gap between germline ends came to 7 bases. The CDR3 contains 12 residues. Germline assignment: CDR1 LNHDA and CDR2 SQIVND (reference sequence). This CDR3 reads CASSIQLDTQYF. CDR3 DNA sequence: TGTGCCAGTAGTATCCAGTTGGATACGCAGTATTTT.